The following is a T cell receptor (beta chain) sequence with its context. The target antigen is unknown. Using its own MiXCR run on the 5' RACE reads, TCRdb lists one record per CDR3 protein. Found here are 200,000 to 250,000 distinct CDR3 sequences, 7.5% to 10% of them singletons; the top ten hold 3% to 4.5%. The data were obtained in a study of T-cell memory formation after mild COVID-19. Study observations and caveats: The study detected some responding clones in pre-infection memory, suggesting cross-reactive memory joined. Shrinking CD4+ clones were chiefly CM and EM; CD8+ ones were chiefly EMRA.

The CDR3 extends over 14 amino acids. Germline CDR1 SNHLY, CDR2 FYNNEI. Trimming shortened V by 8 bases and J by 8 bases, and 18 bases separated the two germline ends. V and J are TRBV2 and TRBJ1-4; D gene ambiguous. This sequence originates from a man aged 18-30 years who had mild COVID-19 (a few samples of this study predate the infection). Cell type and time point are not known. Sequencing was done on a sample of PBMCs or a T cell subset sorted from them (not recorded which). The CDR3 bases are TGTGCCAGCGGACCGGCAAGATATGGCGAAAAACTGTTTTTT. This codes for CASGPARYGEKLFF. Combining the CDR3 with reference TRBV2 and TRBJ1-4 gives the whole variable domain EPEVTQTPSHQVTQMGQEVILRCVPISNHLYFYWYRQILGQKVEFLVSFYNNEISEKSEIFDDQFSVERPDGSNFTLKIRSTKLEDSAMYFCASGPARYGEKLFFGSGTQLSVL.